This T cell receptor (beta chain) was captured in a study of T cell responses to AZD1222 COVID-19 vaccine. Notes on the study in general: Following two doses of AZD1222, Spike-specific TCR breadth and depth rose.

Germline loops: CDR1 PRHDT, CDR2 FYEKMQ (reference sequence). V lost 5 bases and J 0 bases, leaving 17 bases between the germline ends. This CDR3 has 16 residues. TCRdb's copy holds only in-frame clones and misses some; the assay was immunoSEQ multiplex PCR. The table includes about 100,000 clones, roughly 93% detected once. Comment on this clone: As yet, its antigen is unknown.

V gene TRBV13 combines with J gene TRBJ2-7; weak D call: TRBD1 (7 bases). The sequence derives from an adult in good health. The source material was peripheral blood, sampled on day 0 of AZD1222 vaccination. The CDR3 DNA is TGTGCCAGCAGCCCCCGCGGGACAGCGTTCTCCTACGAGCAGTACTTC. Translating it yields CASSPRGTAFSYEQYF.